This T cell receptor (beta chain) stems from a study of T cell responses to AZD1222 COVID-19 vaccine. The wider study: Whether given at about 4 or about 12 weeks, second doses were pooled.

The study, taken as a whole, reports: Spike-specific TCR breadth and depth rose after two AZD1222 doses. Among the donors, most were white British and more were female, and clonal diversity was possibly underestimated.

This clone was detected once. Its antigen is as yet unknown. The CDR3 is 13 amino acids. V was trimmed by 3 bases and J by 1 base, leaving 6 bases between them. Some clones are missing from TCRdb's copy, which holds only in-frame ones; the method was immunoSEQ multiplex PCR. The profile covers fewer than 150,000 clones, with around 87% appearing a single time and about 1.5% taken by the ten largest. The chain couples TRBV12-3 or TRBV12-4 to TRBJ1-1; D ambiguous. This TCR derives from an adult in good health. The sample consisted of peripheral blood, taken on day 0 of AZD1222 vaccination. Here the CDR3 DNA reads TGTGCCAGCAGTTTGGGTTCGAACACTGAAGCTTTCTTT. Amino acid sequence: CASSLGSNTEAFF.